The subject of this entry is one T cell receptor (beta chain). What it binds is not known. This sample was included in a study of blood T cells in healthy people across ages. Study observations and caveats: No one knew whether donors had CMV, which possibly confounded expanded clonotype changes.

Germline-derived CDR1 and CDR2 are SGHAT and FQDESV (reference sequence). Trimming removed 5 bases from V and 4 bases from J, with 8 bases in between. The CDR3 sequence is 12 residues long. It was with a sample-barcoded 5' primer and a J-beta primer mix that a second PCR of about 7 to 12 cycles was run. One entry per CDR3 protein, called by TCRdb with MiXCR from the 5' RACE reads. The table includes roughly 1.9 million distinct CDR3 sequences, 35% to 50% detected once. Input material: blood. The chain joins TRBV11-1 to TRBJ1-2, with D unresolved. This receptor was identified in a human donor in good health. In DNA, the CDR3 is TGTGCCAGCAGCCGTGAGCCCTATGGCTACACCTTC. This gives the protein CASSREPYGYTF.